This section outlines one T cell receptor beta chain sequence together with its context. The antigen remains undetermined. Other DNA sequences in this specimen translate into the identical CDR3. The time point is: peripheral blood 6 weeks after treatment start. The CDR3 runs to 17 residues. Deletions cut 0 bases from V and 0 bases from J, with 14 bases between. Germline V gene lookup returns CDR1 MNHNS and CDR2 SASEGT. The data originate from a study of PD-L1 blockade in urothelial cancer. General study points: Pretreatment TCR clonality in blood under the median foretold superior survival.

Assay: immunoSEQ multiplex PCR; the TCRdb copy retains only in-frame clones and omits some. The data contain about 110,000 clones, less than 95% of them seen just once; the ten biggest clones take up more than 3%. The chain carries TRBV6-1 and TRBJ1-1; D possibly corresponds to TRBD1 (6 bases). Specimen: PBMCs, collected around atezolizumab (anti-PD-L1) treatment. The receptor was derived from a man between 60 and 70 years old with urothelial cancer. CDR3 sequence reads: CASSEALSGGVNTEAFF. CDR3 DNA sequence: TGTGCCAGCAGTGAAGCGTTGAGCGGGGGCGTGAACACTGAAGCTTTCTTT.